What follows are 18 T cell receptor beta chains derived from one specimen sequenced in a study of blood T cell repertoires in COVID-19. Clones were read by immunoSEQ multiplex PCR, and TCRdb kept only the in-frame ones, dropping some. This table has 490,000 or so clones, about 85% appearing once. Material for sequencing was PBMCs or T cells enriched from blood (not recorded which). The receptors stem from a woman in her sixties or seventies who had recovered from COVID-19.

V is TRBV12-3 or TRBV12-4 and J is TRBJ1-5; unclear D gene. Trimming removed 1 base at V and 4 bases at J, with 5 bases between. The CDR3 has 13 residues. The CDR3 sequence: CASSLGPNQPQHF. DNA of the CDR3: TGTGCCAGCAGTTTAGGTCCTAATCAGCCCCAGCATTTT.

The CDR3 sequence: CASSPPPGGDRVVEKLFF. The CDR3 nucleotides read TGCGCCAGCAGCCCACCACCGGGGGGGGACAGGGTTGTAGAAAAACTGTTTTTT. The J gene is TRBJ1-4, the V gene TRBV4-1; 9 bases fit TRBD1. Germline V gives CDR1 MGHRA, CDR2 YSYEKL. The CDR3 is 18 amino acids. V was clipped by 4 bases and J by 8 bases; unmatched bases: 17.

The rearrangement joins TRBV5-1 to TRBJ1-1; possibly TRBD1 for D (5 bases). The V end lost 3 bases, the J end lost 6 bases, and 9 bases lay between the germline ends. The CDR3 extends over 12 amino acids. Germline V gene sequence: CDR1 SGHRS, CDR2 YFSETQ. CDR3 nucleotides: TGCGCCAGCAGCTGGGTAGGGGCTGAAGCTTTCTTT. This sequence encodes CASSWVGAEAFF.

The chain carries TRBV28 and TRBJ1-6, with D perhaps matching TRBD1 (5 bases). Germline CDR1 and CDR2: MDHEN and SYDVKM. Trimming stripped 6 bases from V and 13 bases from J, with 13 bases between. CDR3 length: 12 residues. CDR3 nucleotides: TGTGCCAGCAGGGGGCCCGCTATGCCCCTCCACTTT. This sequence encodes CASRGPAMPLHF.

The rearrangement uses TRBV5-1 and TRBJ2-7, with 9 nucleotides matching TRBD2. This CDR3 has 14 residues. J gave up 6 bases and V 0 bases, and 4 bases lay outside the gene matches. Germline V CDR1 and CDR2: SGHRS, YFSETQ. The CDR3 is CASSLASSGAEQYF. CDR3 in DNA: TGCGCCAGCAGCTTGGCCTCTAGCGGGGCCGAGCAGTACTTC. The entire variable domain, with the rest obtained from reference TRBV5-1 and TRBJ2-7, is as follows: KAGVTQTPRYLIKTRGQQVTLSCSPISGHRSVSWYQQTPGQGLQFLFEYFSETQRNKGNFPGRFSGRQFSNSRSEMNVSTLELGDSALYLCASSLASSGAEQYFGPGTRLTVT.

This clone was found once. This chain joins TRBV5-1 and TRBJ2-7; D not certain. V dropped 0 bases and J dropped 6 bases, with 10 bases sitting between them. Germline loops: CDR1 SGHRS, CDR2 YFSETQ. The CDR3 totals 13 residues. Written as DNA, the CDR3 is TGCGCCAGCAGCTTGGAACTGAGGTCCGAGCAGTACGTC. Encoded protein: CASSLELRSEQYV.

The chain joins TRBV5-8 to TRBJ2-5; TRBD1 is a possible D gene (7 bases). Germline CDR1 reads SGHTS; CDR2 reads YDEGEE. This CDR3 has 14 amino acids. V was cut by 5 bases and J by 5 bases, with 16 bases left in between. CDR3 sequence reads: CASRYRGGTETQYF. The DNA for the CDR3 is TGTGCCAGCAGGTACAGGGGAGGCACGGAGACCCAGTACTTC.

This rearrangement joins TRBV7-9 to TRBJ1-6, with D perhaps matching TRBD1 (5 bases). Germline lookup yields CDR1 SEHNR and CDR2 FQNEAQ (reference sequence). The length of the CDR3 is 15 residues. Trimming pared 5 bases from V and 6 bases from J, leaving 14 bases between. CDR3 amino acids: CASSAAGGGNSPLHF. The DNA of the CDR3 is TGTGCCAGCAGCGCGGCGGGGGGTGGTAATTCACCCCTCCACTTT.

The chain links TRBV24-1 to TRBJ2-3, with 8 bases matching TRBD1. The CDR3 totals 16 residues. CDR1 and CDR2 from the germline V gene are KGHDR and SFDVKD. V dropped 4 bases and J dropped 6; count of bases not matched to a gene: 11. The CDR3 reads CATSDPTGGWSDTQYF. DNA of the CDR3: TGTGCCACCAGTGACCCTACAGGGGGGTGGTCCGATACGCAGTATTTT.

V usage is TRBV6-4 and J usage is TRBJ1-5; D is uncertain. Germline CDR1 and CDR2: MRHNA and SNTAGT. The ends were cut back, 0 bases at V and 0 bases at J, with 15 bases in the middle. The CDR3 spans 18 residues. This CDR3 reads CASSDSPAPTLSNQPQHF. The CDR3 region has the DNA TGTGCCAGCAGTGACTCTCCCGCCCCGACACTTAGCAATCAGCCCCAGCATTTT.

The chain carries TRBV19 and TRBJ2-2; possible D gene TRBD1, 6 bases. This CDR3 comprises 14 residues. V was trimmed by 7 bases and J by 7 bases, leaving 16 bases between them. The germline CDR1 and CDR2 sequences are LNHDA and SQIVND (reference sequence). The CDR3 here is CASNFGGQYGELFF. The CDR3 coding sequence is TGTGCCAGTAATTTCGGCGGACAGTACGGGGAGCTGTTTTTT.

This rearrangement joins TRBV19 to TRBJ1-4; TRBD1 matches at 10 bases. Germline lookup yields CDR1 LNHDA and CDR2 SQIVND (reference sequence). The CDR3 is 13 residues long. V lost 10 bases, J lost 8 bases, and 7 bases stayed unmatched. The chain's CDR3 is CATTRDRGEKLFF. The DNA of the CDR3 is TGTGCCACCACGCGGGACAGGGGCGAAAAACTGTTTTTT.

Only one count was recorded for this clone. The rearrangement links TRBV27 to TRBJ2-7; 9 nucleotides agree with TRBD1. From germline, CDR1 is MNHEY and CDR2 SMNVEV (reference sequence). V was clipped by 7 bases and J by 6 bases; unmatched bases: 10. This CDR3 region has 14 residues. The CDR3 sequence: CASTPDRGKCEQYV. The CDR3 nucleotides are TGTGCCAGCACCCCGGACAGGGGAAAATGCGAGCAGTACGTC.

The CDR3 protein is CASSQRTGEGNQPQHF. CDR3 DNA: TGCGCCAGCAGCCAGCGGACAGGGGAGGGCAATCAGCCCCAGCATTTT. The chain recombines TRBV4-1 with TRBJ1-5; TRBD1 aligns across 9 bases. This CDR3 contains 16 residues. Germline loops: CDR1 MGHRA, CDR2 YSYEKL. V was clipped by 3 bases and J by 2 bases; unmatched bases: 5.

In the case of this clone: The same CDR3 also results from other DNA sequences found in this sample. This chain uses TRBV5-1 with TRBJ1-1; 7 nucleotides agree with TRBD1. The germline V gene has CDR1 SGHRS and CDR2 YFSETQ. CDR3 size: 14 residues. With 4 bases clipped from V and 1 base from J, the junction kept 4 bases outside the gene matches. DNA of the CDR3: TGCGCCAGCAGCCTGACAGGGAAGAACACTGAAGCTTTCTTT. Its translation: CASSLTGKNTEAFF.

This CDR3 is CASSVGQGAGYGYTF. CDR3 DNA sequence: TGTGCCAGCAGCGTAGGCCAGGGGGCCGGGTATGGCTACACCTTC. The chain uses TRBV9 and TRBJ1-2; 8 nucleotides align to TRBD1. V lost 0 bases and J lost 5; bases outside the gene matches: 6. The CDR3 runs 15 residues. The germline CDR1 and CDR2 sequences are SGDLS and YYNGEE.

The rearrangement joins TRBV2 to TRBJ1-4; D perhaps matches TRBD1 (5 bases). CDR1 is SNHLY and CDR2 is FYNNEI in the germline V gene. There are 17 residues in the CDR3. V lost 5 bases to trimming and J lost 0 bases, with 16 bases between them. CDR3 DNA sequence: TGTGCCAGCAGTTCCGGGGGGATCGGTACAACTAATGAAAAACTGTTTTTT. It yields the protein CASSSGGIGTTNEKLFF.

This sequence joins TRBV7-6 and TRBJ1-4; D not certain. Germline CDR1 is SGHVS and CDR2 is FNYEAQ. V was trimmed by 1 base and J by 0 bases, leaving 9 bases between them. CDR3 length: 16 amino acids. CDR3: CASSLGGVATNEKLFF. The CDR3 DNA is TGTGCCAGCAGCTTAGGTGGAGTTGCAACTAATGAAAAACTGTTTTTT.